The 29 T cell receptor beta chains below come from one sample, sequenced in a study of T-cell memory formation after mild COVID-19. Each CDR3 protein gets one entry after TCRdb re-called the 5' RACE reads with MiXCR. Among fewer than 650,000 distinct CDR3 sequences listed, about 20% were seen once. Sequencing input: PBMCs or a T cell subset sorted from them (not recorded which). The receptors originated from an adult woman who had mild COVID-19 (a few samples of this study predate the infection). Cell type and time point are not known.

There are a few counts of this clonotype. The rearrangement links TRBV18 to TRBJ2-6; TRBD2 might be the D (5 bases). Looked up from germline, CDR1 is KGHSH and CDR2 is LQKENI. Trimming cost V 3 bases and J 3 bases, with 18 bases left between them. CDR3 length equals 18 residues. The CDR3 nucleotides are TGTGCCAGCTCACCCACGACGATGGGAGCGATTGGGGCCAACGTCCTGACTTTC. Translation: CASSPTTMGAIGANVLTF.

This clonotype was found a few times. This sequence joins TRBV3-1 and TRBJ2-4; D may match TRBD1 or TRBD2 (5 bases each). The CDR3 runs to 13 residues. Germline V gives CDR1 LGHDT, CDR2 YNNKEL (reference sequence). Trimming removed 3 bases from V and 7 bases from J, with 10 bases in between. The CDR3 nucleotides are TGTGCCAGCAGCCAGGCCGGGGCGAACATTCAGTACTTC. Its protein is CASSQAGANIQYF. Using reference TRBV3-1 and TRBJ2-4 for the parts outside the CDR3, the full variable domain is DTAVSQTPKYLVTQMGNDKSIKCEQNLGHDTMYWYKQDSKKFLKIMFSYNNKELIINETVPNRFSPKSPDKAHLNLHINSLELGDSAVYFCASSQAGANIQYFGAGTRLSVL.

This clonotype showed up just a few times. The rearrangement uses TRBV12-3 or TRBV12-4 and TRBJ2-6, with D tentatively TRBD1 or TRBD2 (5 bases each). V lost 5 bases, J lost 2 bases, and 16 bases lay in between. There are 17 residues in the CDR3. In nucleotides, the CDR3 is TGTGCCAGCAGTCTCAGGGAAGTGCGGGCTGGGGCCAACGTCCTGACTTTC. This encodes CASSLREVRAGANVLTF.

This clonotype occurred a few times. The CDR3 region has the DNA TGTGCCACCCTCGGCGGGAGTGTCGATGAGCAGTTCTTC. Translated: CATLGGSVDEQFF. The chain is built from TRBV6-6 and TRBJ2-1, with 7 bases fitting TRBD2. The CDR3 loop spans 13 amino acids. CDR1 and CDR2 (germline): MNHNY, SVGAGI (reference sequence). The junction had 11 bases not matched to a gene; V was cut back by 10 bases and J by 8 bases.

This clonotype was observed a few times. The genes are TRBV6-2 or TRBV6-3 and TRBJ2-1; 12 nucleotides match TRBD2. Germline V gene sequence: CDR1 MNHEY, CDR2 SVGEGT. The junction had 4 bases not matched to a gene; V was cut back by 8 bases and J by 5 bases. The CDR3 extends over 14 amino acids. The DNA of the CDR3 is TGTGCCAGCCGGACTAGCGGGGACCACAATGAGCAGTTCTTC. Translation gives CASRTSGDHNEQFF.

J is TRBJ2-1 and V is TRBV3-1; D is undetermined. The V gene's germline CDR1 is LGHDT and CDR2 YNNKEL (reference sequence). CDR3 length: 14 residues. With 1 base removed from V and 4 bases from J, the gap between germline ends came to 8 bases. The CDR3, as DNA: TGTGCCAGCAGCCAAGCCAGAATATACAATGAGCAGTTCTTC. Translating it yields CASSQARIYNEQFF.

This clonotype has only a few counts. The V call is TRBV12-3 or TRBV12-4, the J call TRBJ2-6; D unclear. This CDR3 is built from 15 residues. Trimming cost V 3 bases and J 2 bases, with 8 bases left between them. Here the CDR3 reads CASSFRETGANVLTF. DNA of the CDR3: TGTGCCAGCAGTTTTAGAGAGACTGGGGCCAACGTCCTGACTTTC.

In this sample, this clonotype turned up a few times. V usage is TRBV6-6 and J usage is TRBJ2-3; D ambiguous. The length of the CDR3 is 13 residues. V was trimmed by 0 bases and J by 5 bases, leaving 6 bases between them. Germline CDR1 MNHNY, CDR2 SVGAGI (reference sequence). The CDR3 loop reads CASSYSRGDTQYF. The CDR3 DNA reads TGTGCCAGCAGTTACTCACGAGGAGATACGCAGTATTTT.

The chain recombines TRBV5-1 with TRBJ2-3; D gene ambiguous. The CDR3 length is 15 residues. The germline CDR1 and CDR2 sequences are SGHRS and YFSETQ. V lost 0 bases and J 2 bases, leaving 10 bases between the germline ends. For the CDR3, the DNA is TGCGCCAGCAGCTTGGGACCCATTGCCACAGATACGCAGTATTTT. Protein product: CASSLGPIATDTQYF. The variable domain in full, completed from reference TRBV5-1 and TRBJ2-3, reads KAGVTQTPRYLIKTRGQQVTLSCSPISGHRSVSWYQQTPGQGLQFLFEYFSETQRNKGNFPGRFSGRQFSNSRSEMNVSTLELGDSALYLCASSLGPIATDTQYFGPGTRLTVL.

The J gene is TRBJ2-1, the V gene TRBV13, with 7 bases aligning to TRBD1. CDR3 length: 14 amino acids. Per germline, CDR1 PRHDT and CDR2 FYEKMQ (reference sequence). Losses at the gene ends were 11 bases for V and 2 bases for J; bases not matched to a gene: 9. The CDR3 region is CASGVRGPYNEQFF. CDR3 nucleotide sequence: TGTGCCTCCGGGGTGAGGGGGCCCTACAATGAGCAGTTCTTC.

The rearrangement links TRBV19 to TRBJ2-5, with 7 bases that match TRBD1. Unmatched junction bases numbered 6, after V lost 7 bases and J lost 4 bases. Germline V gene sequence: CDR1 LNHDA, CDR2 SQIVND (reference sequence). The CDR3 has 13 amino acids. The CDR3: CASTPNRGETQYF. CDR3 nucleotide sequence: TGTGCCAGTACACCAAACAGGGGAGAGACCCAGTACTTC. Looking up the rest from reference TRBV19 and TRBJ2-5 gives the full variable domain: DGGITQSPKYLFRKEGQNVTLSCEQNLNHDAMYWYRQDPGQGLRLIYYSQIVNDFQKGDIAEGYSVSREKKESFPLTVTSAQKNPTAFYLCASTPNRGETQYFGPGTRLLVL.

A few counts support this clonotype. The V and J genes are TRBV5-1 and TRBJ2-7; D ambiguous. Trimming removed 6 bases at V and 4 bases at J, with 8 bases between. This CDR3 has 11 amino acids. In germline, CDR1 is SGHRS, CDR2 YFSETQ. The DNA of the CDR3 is TGCGCCAGCACGTTCGGATACGAGCAGTACTTC. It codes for CASTFGYEQYF.

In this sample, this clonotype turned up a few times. The CDR3 reads CASSDKQGSTYEQYF. Written as DNA, the CDR3 is TGTGCCAGCAGTGATAAGCAGGGAAGCACCTACGAGCAGTACTTC. The V gene is TRBV25-1, the J gene TRBJ2-7; perhaps TRBD1 as D (5 bases). CDR1 MGHDK and CDR2 SYGVNS come from the germline V gene. This CDR3 has 15 residues. Trimming pared 3 bases from V and 2 bases from J, leaving 14 bases between.

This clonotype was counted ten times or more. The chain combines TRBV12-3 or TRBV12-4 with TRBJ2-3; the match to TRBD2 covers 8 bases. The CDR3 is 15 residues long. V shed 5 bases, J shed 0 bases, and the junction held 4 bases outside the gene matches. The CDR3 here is CASSKLAVSTDTQYF. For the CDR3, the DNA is TGTGCCAGCAGTAAACTAGCGGTGAGCACAGATACGCAGTATTTT.

This CDR3 reads CASSIDNGGRNGELFF. The CDR3 DNA is TGTGCCAGTAGTATAGATAATGGAGGGCGGAACGGGGAGCTGTTTTTT. The genes are TRBV19 and TRBJ2-2; D perhaps matches TRBD2 (6 bases). From germline, CDR1 is LNHDA and CDR2 SQIVND (reference sequence). The CDR3 sequence is 16 residues long. V shed 0 bases and J shed 7 bases, with 15 bases lying between them.

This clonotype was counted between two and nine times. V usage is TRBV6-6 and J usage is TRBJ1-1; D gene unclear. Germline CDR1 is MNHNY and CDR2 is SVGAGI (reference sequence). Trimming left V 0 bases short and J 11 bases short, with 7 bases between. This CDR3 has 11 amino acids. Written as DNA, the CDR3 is TGTGCCAGCAGTTACTCTGATAGCGCTTTCTTT. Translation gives CASSYSDSAFF.

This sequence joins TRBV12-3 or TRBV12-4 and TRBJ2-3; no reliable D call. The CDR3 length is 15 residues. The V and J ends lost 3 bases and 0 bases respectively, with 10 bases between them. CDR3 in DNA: TGTGCCAGCAGTTTTAGAGGATTTAGCACAGATACGCAGTATTTT. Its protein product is CASSFRGFSTDTQYF.

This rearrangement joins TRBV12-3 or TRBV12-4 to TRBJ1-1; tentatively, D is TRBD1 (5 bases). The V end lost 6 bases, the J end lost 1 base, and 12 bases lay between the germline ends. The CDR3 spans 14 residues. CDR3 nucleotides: TGTGCCAGCAGCCGACAGTCACAGAACACTGAAGCTTTCTTT. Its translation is CASSRQSQNTEAFF.

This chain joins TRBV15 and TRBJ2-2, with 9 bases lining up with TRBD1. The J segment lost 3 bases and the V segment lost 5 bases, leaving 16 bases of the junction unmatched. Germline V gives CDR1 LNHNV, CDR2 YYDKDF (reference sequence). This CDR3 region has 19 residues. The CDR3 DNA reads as TGTGCCACCAGCTGGTCTATACAGGGGGCGTTAGAAGACACCGGGGAGCTGTTTTTT. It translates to CATSWSIQGALEDTGELFF.

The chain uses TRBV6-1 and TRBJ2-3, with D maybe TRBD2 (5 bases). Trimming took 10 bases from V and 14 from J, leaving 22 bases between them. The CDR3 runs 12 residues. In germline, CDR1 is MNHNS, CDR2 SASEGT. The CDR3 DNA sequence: TGTGCCATTGAAGAAAGGCGTGAGGGCCCGTATTTT. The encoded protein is CAIEERREGPYF.

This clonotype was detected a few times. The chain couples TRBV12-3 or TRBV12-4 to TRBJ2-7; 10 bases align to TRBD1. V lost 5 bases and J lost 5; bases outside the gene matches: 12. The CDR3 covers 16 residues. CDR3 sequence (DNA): TGTGCCAGCAGTCCTGGGGCGGGACAGGGGCTGGACGAGCAGTACTTC. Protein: CASSPGAGQGLDEQYF.

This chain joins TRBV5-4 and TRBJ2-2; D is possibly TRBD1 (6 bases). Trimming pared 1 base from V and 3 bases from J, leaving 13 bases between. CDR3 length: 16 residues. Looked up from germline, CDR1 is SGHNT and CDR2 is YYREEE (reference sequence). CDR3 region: CASSLQGQLDTGELFF. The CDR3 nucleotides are TGTGCCAGCAGCTTGCAGGGGCAGTTGGACACCGGGGAGCTGTTTTTT.

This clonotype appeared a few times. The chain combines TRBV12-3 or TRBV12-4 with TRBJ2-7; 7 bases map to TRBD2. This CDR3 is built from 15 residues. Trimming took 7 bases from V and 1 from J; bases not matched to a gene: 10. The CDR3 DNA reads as TGTGCCAGCACCGCGGGGGTCCTATCTTCCTACGAGCAGTACTTC. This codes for CASTAGVLSSYEQYF.

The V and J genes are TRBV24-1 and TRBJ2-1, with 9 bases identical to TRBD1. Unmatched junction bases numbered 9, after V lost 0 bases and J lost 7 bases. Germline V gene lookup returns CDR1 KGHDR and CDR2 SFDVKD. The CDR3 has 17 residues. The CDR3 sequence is CATSDLTGTGIGNEQFF. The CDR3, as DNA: TGTGCCACCAGTGATTTGACCGGGACAGGGATAGGAAATGAGCAGTTCTTC.

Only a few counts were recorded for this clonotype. The CDR3 nucleotides are TGTGCCTGGAGTGTCGGACAGGGGGACTACAATGAGCAGTTCTTC. It specifies CAWSVGQGDYNEQFF. This chain links TRBV30 with TRBJ2-1, with TRBD1 matching over 10 bases. Germline V gene data show CDR1 as GTSNPN and CDR2 as SVGIG (reference sequence). This CDR3 comprises 15 residues. Germline trimming cut 0 bases from V and 3 bases from J; bases unmatched to any gene: 2. The whole variable domain, filled in from reference TRBV30 and TRBJ2-1, reads SQTIHQWPATLVQPVGSPLSLECTVEGTSNPNLYWYRQAAGRGLQLLFYSVGIGQISSEVPQNLSASRPQDRQFILSSKKLLLSDSGFYLCAWSVGQGDYNEQFFGPGTRLTVL.

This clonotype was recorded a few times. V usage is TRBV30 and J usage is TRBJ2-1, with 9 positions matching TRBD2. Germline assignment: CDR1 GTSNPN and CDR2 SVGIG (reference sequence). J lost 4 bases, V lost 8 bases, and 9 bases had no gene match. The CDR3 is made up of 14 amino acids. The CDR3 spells CAARLADRYNEQFF. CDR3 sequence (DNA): TGTGCCGCCAGACTAGCGGACCGGTACAATGAGCAGTTCTTC.

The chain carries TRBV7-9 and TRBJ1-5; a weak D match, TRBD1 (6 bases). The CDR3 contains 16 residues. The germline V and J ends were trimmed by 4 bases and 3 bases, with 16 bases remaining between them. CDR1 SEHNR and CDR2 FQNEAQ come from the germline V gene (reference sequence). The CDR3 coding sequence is TGTGCCAGCAGCTCCGGGACAAGAAACGCCAATCAGCCCCAGCATTTT. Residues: CASSSGTRNANQPQHF.

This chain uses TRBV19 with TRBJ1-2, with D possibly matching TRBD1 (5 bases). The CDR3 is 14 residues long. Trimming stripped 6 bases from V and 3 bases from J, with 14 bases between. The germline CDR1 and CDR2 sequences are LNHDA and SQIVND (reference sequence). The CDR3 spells CASSNGGAYYGYTF. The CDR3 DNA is TGTGCCAGTAGCAACGGTGGGGCCTACTATGGCTACACCTTC.

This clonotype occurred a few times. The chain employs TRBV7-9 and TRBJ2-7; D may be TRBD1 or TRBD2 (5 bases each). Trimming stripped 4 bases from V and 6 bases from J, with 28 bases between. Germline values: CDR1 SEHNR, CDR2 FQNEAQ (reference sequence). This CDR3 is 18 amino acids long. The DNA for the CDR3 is TGTGCCAGCAGCTCCCCCCCCGGGGCAGGTCAACGATACGTCGAGCAGTACTTC. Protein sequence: CASSSPPGAGQRYVEQYF.